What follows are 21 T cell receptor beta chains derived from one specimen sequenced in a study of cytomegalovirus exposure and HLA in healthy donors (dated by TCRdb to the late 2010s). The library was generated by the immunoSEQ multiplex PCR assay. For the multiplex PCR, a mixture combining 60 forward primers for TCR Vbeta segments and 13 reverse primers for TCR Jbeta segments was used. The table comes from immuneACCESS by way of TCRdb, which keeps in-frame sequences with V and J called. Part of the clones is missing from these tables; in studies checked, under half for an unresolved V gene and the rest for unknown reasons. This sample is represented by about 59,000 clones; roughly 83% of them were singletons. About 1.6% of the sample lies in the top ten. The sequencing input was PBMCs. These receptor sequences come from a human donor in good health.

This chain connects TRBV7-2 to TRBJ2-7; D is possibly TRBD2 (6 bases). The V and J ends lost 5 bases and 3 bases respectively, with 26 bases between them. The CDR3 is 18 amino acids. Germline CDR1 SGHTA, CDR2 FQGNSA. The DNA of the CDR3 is TGTGCCAGCAGCCCCCGGCGGGGCGTTCGGACCAGGAACTACGAGCAGTACTTC. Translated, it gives CASSPRRGVRTRNYEQYF.

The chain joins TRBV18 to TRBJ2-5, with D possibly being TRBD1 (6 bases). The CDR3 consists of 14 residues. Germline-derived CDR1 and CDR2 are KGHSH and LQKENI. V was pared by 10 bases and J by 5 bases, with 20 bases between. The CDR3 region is CATREQGVGETQYF. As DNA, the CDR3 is TGTGCCACCCGCGAACAGGGAGTAGGTGAGACCCAGTACTTC.

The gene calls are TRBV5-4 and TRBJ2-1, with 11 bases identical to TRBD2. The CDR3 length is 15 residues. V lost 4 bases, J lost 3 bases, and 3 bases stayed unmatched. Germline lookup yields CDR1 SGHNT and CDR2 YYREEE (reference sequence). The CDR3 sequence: CASSTGLADYNEQFF. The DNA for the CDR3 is TGTGCCAGCAGCACGGGACTAGCGGACTACAATGAGCAGTTCTTC.

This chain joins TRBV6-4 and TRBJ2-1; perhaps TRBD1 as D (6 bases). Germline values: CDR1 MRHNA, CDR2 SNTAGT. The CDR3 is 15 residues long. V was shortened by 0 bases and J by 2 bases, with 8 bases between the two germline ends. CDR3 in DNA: TGTGCCAGCAGTGACTCGGGGGCTACCTACAATGAGCAGTTCTTC. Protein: CASSDSGATYNEQFF.

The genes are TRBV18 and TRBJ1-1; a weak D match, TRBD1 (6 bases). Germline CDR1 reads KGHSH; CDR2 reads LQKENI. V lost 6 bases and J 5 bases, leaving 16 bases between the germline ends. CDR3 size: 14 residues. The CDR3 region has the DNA TGTGCCAGCTCTATAACAGGGATCCAAACTGAAGCTTTCTTT. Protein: CASSITGIQTEAFF.

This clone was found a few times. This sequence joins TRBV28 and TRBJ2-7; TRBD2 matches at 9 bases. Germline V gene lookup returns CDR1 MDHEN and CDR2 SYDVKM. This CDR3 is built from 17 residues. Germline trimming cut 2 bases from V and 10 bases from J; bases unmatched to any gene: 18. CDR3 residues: CASSLIYRREGPEAQYF. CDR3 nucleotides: TGTGCCAGCAGTTTAATCTATCGGCGGGAGGGCCCGGAGGCTCAGTACTTC.

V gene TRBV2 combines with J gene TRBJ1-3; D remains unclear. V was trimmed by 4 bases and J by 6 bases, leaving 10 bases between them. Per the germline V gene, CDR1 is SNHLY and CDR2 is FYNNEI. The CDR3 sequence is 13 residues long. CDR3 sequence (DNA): TGTGCCAGCAGTGTGACCGGGGTAAACACCATATATTTT. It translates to CASSVTGVNTIYF.

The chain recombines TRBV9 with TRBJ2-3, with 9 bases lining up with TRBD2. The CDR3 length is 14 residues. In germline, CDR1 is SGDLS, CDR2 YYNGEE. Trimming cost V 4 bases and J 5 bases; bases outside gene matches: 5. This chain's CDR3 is CASSSSGKLDTQYF. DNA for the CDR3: TGTGCCAGCAGCTCTAGCGGGAAGCTAGATACGCAGTATTTT.

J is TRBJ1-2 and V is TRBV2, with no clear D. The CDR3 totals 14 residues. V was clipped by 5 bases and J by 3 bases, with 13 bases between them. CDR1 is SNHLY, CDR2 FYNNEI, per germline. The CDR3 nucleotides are TGTGCCAGCAGTTTGACTTCGGGTGACTATGGCTACACCTTC. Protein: CASSLTSGDYGYTF.

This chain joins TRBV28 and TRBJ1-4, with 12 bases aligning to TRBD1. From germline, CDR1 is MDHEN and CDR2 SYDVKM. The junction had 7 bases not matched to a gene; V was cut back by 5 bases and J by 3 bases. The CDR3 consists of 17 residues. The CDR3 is CASSPGQGAWPNEKLFF. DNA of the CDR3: TGTGCCAGCAGTCCGGGACAGGGGGCATGGCCTAATGAAAAACTGTTTTTT.

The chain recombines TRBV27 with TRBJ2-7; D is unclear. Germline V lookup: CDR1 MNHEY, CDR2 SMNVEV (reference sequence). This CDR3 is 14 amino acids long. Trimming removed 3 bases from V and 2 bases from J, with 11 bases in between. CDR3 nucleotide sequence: TGTGCCAGCAGTTTTCTAGACGGAACCTACGAGCAGTACTTC. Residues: CASSFLDGTYEQYF.

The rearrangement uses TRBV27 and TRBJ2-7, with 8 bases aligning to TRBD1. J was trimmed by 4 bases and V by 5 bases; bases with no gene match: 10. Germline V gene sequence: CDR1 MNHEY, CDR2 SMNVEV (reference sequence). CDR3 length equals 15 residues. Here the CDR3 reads CASSPWTGMGYEQYF. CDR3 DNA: TGTGCCAGCAGTCCGTGGACAGGGATGGGGTACGAGCAGTACTTC.

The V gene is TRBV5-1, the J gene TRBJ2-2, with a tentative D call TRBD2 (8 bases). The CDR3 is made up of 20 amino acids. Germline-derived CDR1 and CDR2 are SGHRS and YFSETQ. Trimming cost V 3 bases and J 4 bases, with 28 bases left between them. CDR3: CASSWWNRGTAGEGTGELFF. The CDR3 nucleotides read TGCGCCAGCAGCTGGTGGAACAGGGGAACAGCGGGAGAGGGCACCGGGGAGCTGTTTTTT.

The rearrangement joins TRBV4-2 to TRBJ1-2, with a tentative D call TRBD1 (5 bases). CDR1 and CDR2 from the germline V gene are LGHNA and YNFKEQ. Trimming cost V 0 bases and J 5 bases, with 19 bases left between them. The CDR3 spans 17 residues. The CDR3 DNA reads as TGTGCCAGCAGCCAAGATTCAGTGGTGTACGGGGGGTATGGCTACACCTTC. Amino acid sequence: CASSQDSVVYGGYGYTF.

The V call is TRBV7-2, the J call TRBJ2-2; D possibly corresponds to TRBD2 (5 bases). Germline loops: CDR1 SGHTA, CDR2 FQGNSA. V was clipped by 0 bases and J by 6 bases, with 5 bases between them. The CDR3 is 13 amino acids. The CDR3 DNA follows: TGTGCCAGCAGCTTAGCGGAGGCCGGGGAGCTGTTTTTT. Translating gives CASSLAEAGELFF. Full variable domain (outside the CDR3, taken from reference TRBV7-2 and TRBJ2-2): GAGVSQSPSNKVTEKGKDVELRCDPISGHTALYWYRQSLGQGLEFLIYFQGNSAPDKSGLPSDRFSAERTGGSVSTLTIQRTQQEDSAVYLCASSLAEAGELFFGEGSRLTVL.

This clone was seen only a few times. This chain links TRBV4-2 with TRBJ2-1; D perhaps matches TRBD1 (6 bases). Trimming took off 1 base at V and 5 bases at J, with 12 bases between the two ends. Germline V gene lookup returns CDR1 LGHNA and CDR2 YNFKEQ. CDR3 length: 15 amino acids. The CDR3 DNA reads TGTGCCAGCAGCCAAGTGATCCAGGGGCACAATGAGCAGTTCTTC. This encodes CASSQVIQGHNEQFF.

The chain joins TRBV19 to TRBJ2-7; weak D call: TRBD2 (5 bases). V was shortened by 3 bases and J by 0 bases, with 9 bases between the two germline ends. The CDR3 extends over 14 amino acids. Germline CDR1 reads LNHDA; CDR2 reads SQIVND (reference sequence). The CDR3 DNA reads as TGTGCCAGTAGTATGGACTGGAGCTCCTACGAGCAGTACTTC. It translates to CASSMDWSSYEQYF.

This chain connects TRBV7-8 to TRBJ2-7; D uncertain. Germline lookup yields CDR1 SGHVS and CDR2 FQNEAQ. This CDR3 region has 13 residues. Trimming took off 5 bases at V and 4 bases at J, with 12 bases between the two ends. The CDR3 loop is CASSLDALYEQYF. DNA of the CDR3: TGTGCCAGCAGCCTAGACGCCCTATACGAGCAGTACTTC.

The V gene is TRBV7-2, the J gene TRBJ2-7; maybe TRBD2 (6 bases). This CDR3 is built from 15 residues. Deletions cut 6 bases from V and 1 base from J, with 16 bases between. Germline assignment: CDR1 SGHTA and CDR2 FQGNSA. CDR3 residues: CASRRSGGESYEQYF. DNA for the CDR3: TGTGCCAGCAGACGGTCCGGCGGGGAATCCTACGAGCAGTACTTC.

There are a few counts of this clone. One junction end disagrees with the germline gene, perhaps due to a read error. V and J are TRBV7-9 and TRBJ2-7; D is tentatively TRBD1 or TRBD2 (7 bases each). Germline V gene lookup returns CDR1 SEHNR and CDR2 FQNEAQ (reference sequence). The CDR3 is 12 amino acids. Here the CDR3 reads CSSSGTAYEQYF. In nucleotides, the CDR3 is TGTTCCAGCAGCGGGACAGCCTACGAGCAGTACTTC.

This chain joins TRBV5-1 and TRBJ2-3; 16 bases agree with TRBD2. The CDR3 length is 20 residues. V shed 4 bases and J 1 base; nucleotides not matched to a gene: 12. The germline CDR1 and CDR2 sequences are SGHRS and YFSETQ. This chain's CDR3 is CASSPPSGTSGRARTDTQYF. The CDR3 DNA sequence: TGCGCCAGCAGCCCTCCTTCCGGGACTAGCGGGAGGGCTCGCACAGATACGCAGTATTTT.